This entry features one TCR beta chain sequence. RNA extraction and reverse transcription yielded cDNA as sequencing template. Sequenced by immunoSEQ multiplex PCR; TCRdb stores in-frame clones only, minus some. The sample yields 90,000 to 120,000 clones, 58% seen once. The sample originates from a study of CD8+ T cells in alopecia areata. The germline CDR1 and CDR2 sequences are MGHDK and SYGVNS. There are 11 residues in the CDR3. V was trimmed by 5 bases and J by 7 bases, leaving 8 bases between them. The clonotype comes from a human donor with alopecia areata. The sequencing input was NKG2D-low CD8+ T cells sorted from blood. The rearrangement uses TRBV25-1 and TRBJ2-5; D unresolved. CDR3 in DNA: TGTGCCAGCAGTTCCGGGCCGACCCAGTACTTC. Its translation: CASSSGPTQYF.